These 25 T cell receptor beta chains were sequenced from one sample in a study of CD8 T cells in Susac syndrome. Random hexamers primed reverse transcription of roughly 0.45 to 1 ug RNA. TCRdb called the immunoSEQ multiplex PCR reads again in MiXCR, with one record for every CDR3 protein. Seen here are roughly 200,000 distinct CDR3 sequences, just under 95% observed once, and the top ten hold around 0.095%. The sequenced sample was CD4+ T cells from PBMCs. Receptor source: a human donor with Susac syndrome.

The CDR3 nucleotides read TGTGCCAGCACCCTCCGGGGACAGGGAGCTAACTATGGCTACACCTTC. Amino acid sequence: CASTLRGQGANYGYTF. The chain employs TRBV6-6 and TRBJ1-2; 9 nucleotides match TRBD1. V shed 7 bases, J shed 0 bases, and the junction held 9 bases outside the gene matches. In germline, CDR1 is MNHNY, CDR2 SVGAGI (reference sequence). This CDR3 has 16 residues.

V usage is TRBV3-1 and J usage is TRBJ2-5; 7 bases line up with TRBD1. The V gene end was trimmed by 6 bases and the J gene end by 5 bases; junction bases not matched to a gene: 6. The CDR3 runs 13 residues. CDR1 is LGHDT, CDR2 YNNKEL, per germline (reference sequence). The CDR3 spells CASRRDSWETQYF. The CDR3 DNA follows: TGTGCCAGCAGACGGGACAGTTGGGAGACCCAGTACTTC.

CDR3 in amino acids: CSARPGQGSYEQYF. As DNA, the CDR3 is TGCAGTGCTAGACCGGGACAGGGCTCCTACGAGCAGTACTTC. V usage is TRBV20-1 and J usage is TRBJ2-7, with 9 nucleotides matching TRBD1. The CDR3 covers 14 residues. Germline V gene lookup returns CDR1 DFQATT and CDR2 SNEGSKA (reference sequence). Trimming took 2 bases from V and 0 from J; bases not matched to a gene: 2.

CDR3 nucleotide sequence: TGTGCCACCAGTGATACTCGTCGAGGAAATAGCAATCAGCCCCAGCATTTT. Encoded protein: CATSDTRRGNSNQPQHF. The chain couples TRBV24-1 to TRBJ1-5; D is unclear. The CDR3 covers 17 residues. Trimming cost V 3 bases and J 0 bases, with 14 bases left between them. Germline CDR1 reads KGHDR; CDR2 reads SFDVKD.

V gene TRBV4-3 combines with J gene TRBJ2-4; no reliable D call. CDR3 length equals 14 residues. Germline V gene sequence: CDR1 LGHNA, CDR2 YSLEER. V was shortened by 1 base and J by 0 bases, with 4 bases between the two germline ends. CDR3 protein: CASSQAGAKNIQYF. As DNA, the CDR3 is TGCGCCAGCAGCCAAGCCGGAGCCAAAAACATTCAGTACTTC.

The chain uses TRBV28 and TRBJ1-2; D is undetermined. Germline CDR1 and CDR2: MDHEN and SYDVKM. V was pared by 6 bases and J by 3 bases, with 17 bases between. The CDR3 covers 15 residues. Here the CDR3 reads CASSDPFRGYYGYTF. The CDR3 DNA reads TGTGCCAGCAGCGACCCCTTCAGAGGGTACTATGGCTACACCTTC.

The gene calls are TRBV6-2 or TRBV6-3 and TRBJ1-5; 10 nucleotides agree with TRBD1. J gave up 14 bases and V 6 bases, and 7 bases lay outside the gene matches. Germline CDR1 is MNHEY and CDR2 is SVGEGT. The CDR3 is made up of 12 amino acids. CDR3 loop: CASSDPGQGKHF. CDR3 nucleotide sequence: TGTGCCAGCAGCGACCCGGGACAGGGGAAGCATTTT.

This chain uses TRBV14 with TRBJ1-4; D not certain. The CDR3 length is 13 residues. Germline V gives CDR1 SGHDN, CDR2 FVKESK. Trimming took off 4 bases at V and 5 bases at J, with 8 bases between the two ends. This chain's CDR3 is CASSPSQNEKLFF. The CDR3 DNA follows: TGTGCCAGCAGCCCCAGTCAAAATGAAAAACTGTTTTTT.

This CDR3 is CASSLDLSRGDTQYF. The CDR3 DNA follows: TGTGCCAGCAGCTTAGATCTTTCTAGGGGGGATACGCAGTATTTT. V is TRBV11-2 and J is TRBJ2-3, with D possibly being TRBD1 (6 bases). The CDR3 totals 15 residues. Germline V gives CDR1 SGHAT, CDR2 FQNNGV. Deletions cut 0 bases from V and 6 bases from J, with 13 bases between.

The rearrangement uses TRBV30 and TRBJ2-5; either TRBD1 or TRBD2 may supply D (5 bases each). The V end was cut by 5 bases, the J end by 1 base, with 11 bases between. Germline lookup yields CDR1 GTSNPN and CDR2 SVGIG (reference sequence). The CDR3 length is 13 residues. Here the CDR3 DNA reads TGTGCCTGGGGGACCCAGGCCCAAGAGACCCAGTACTTC. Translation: CAWGTQAQETQYF.

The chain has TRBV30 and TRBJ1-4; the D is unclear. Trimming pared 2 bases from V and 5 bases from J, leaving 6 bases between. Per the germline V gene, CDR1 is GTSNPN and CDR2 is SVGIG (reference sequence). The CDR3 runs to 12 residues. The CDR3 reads CAWSRGNEKLFF. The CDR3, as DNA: TGTGCCTGGAGTAGAGGGAATGAAAAACTGTTTTTT.

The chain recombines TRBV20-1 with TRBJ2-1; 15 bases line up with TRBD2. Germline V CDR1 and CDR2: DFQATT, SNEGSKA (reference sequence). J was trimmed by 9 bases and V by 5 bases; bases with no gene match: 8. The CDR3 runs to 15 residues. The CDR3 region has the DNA TGCAGTGCTCAAACAAGGACTAGCGGGAGGGGTGAGCAGTTCTTC. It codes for CSAQTRTSGRGEQFF.

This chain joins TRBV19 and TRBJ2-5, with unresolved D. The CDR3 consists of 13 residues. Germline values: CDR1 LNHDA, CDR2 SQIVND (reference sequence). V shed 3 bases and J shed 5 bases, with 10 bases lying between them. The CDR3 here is CASSIGPSETQYF. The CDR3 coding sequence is TGTGCCAGTAGTATCGGTCCCTCGGAGACCCAGTACTTC.

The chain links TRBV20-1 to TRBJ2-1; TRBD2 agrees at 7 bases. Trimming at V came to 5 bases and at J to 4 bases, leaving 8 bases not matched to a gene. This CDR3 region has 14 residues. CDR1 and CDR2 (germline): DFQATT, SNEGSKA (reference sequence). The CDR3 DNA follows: TGCAGTGCTCCCTCGGAGGGAGGGTACAATGAGCAGTTCTTC. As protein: CSAPSEGGYNEQFF.

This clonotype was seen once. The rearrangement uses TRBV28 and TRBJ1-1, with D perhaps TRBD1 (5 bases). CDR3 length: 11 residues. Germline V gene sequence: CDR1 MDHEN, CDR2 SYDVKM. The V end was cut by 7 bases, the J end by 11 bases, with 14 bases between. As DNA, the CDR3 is TGTGCCAGCACCTGGGCGGGACGGGCTTTCTTT. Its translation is CASTWAGRAFF.

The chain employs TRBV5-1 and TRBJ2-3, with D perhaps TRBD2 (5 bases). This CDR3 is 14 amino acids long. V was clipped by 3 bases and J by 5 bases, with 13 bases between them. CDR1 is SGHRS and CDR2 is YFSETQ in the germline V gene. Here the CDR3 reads CASSSRNGEDTQYF. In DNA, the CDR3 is TGCGCCAGCAGCTCCAGAAACGGGGAAGATACGCAGTATTTT.

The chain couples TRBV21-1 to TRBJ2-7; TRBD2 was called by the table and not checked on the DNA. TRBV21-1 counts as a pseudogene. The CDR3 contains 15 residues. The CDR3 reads CASRGLKRGAYEQYF. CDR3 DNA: TGTGCCAGCAGGGGATTGAAGCGGGGGGCTTACGAGCAGTACTTC.

CDR3 nucleotide sequence: TGTGCCAGCAGCTATCGAGGGGGACGGGGGGAGACCCAGTACTTC. Translation gives CASSYRGGRGETQYF. The V gene is TRBV7-9, the J gene TRBJ2-5, with D perhaps given as TRBD1 or TRBD2 (6 bases each). The germline CDR1 and CDR2 sequences are SEHNR and FQNEAQ (reference sequence). Trimming left V 4 bases short and J 5 bases short, with 17 bases between. CDR3 length: 15 residues.

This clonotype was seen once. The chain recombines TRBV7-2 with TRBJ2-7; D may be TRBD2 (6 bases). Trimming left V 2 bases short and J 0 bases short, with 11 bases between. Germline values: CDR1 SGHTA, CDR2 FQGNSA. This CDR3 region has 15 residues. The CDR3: CASSLKVGGSYEQYF. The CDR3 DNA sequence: TGTGCCAGCAGCTTAAAAGTGGGGGGCTCCTACGAGCAGTACTTC.

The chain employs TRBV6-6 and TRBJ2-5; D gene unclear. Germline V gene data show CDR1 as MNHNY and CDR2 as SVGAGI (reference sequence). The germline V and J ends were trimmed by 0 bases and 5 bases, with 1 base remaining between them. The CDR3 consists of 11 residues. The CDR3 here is CASSYSETQYF. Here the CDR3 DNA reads TGTGCCAGCAGTTACTCGGAGACCCAGTACTTC.

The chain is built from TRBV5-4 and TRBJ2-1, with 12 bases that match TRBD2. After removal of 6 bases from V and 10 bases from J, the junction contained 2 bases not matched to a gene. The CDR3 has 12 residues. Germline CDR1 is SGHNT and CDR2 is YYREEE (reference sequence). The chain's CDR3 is CASTSGRDEQFF. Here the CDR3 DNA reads TGTGCCAGCACTAGCGGGAGGGACGAGCAGTTCTTC.

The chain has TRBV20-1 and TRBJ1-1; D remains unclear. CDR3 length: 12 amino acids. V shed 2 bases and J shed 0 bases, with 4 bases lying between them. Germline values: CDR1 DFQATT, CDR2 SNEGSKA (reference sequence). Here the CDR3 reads CSARHLNTEAFF. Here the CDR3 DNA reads TGCAGTGCTAGACACCTGAACACTGAAGCTTTCTTT.

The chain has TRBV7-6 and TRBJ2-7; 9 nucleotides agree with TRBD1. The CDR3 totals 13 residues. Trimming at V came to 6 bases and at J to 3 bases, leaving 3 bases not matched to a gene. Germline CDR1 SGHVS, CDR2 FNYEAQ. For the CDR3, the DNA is TGTGCCAGCAGTGCGGACAGGGGCTACGAGCAGTACTTC. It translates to CASSADRGYEQYF.

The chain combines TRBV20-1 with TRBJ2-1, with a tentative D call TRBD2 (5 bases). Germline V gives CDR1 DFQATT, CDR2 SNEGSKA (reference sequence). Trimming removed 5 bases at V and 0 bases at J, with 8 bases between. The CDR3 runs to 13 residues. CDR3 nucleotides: TGCAGTGCTCGACTAAGCTCCTACAATGAGCAGTTCTTC. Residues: CSARLSSYNEQFF.

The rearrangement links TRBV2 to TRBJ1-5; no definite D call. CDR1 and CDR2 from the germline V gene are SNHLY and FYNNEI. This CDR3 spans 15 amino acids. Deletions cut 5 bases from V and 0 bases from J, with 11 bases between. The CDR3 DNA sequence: TGTGCCAGCAGTCTCCCGGGATATAGCAATCAGCCCCAGCATTTT. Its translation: CASSLPGYSNQPQHF. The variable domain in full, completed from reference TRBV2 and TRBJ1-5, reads EPEVTQTPSHQVTQMGQEVILRCVPISNHLYFYWYRQILGQKVEFLVSFYNNEISEKSEIFDDQFSVERPDGSNFTLKIRSTKLEDSAMYFCASSLPGYSNQPQHFGDGTRLSIL.